The next 20 T cell receptor beta chains were all read from a single sample in a study of blood T cell repertoires in COVID-19. Sequencing was performed with immunoSEQ multiplex PCR; in TCRdb, only in-frame clones are kept and a portion is missing. This table holds about 120,000 clones, roughly 89% found once. What was sequenced was PBMCs or T cells enriched from blood (not recorded which). These receptor sequences come from a woman aged 30 to 39 who had recovered from COVID-19.

The V call is TRBV7-2, the J call TRBJ2-7; 12 bases are shared with TRBD2. Germline V gene lookup returns CDR1 SGHTA and CDR2 FQGNSA. Trimming at V came to 1 base and at J to 1 base, leaving 2 bases not matched to a gene. This CDR3 has 16 residues. CDR3: CASSLEGTSGSYEQYF. The CDR3 nucleotides are TGTGCCAGCAGCTTAGAGGGGACTAGCGGGTCCTACGAGCAGTACTTC.

This chain connects TRBV28 to TRBJ1-1, with D possibly matching TRBD1 (6 bases). The CDR3 sequence is 14 residues long. Between the trimmed V and J ends, which lost 5 bases and 4 bases, there was a span of 14 bases. Germline V gene sequence: CDR1 MDHEN, CDR2 SYDVKM. CDR3 bases: TGTGCCAGCAGTCCATATCAGGGGTTCACTGAAGCTTTCTTT. Translation gives CASSPYQGFTEAFF. The variable domain in full, completed from reference TRBV28 and TRBJ1-1, reads DVKVTQSSRYLVKRTGEKVFLECVQDMDHENMFWYRQDPGLGLRLIYFSYDVKMKEKGDIPEGYSVSREKKERFSLILESASTNQTSMYLCASSPYQGFTEAFFGQGTRLTVV.

This chain joins TRBV6-5 and TRBJ1-6, with TRBD1 identical over 8 bases. V shed 4 bases and J 5 bases; nucleotides not matched to a gene: 7. Germline-derived CDR1 and CDR2 are MNHEY and SVGAGI. The CDR3 spans 16 residues. CDR3 protein: CASSSSTGENNSPLHF. The CDR3 region has the DNA TGTGCCAGCAGTTCCTCGACAGGGGAAAATAATTCACCCCTCCACTTT.

The rearrangement uses TRBV6-5 and TRBJ2-6; 7 nucleotides agree with TRBD1. Germline V gene lookup returns CDR1 MNHEY and CDR2 SVGAGI. With V trimmed by 2 bases and J by 4 bases, 5 bases remained unmatched. The CDR3 consists of 16 residues. This chain's CDR3 is CASSYGDSRGANVLTF. The CDR3 DNA is TGTGCCAGCAGTTACGGGGACAGTCGGGGGGCCAACGTCCTGACTTTC.

The V and J genes are TRBV3-1 (or the pseudogene TRBV3-2) and TRBJ2-1; D is perhaps TRBD2 (5 bases). Trimming took 1 base from V and 6 from J, leaving 10 bases between them. Germline assignment: CDR1 LGHDT and CDR2 YNNKEL (reference sequence). CDR3 length equals 14 residues. The CDR3 DNA sequence: TGTGCCAGCAGCCAAGGGAGGAACCCCAATGAGCAGTTCTTC. Translating it yields CASSQGRNPNEQFF.

The V call is TRBV21-1, the J call TRBJ2-7; the D call of TRBD1 is as the table states it, not checked on the DNA. TRBV21-1 is given as a pseudogene. This CDR3 has 18 amino acids. The CDR3 loop reads CASSKAGEGGEEYYEQYF. CDR3 in DNA: TGTGCCAGCAGCAAAGCAGGGGAAGGCGGTGAGGAGTACTACGAGCAGTACTTC.

The chain uses TRBV2 and TRBJ2-2; D is unresolved. The germline CDR1 and CDR2 sequences are SNHLY and FYNNEI. Trimming removed 2 bases at V and 1 base at J, with 5 bases between. CDR3 length: 14 amino acids. DNA of the CDR3: TGTGCCAGCAGTGAATACAAGAACACCGGGGAGCTGTTTTTT. Protein product: CASSEYKNTGELFF.

The chain is built from TRBV12-3 or TRBV12-4 and TRBJ1-5, with D possibly matching TRBD1 (5 bases). V was trimmed by 1 base and J by 5 bases, leaving 6 bases between them. The CDR3 spans 13 residues. CDR3 bases: TGTGCCAGCAGTTTAGGGGACTATCAGCCCCAGCATTTT. Its protein product is CASSLGDYQPQHF.

This chain uses TRBV7-9 with TRBJ2-7; 8 bases match TRBD1. The V and J ends lost 4 bases and 6 bases, in that order; junction bases with no gene match: 5. Germline CDR1 is SEHNR and CDR2 is FQNEAQ (reference sequence). The CDR3 runs 13 residues. CDR3 in amino acids: CASSYWTGLEQYF. The DNA of the CDR3 is TGTGCCAGCAGCTATTGGACAGGGCTCGAGCAGTACTTC.

The genes are TRBV7-8 and TRBJ2-2; 9 bases fit TRBD2. Germline CDR1 reads SGHVS; CDR2 reads FQNEAQ. CDR3 length: 19 residues. The V gene end was trimmed by 3 bases and the J gene end by 2 bases; junction bases not matched to a gene: 13. The CDR3 loop reads CASSFIPPLAGLNTGELFF. As DNA, the CDR3 is TGTGCCAGCAGCTTCATACCCCCTCTAGCGGGATTAAACACCGGGGAGCTGTTTTTT.

This chain connects TRBV7-3 to TRBJ1-1, with 8 bases aligning to TRBD1. Germline V gene sequence: CDR1 SGHTA, CDR2 FQGTGA. The CDR3 runs 14 residues. The trim removed 4 bases at V and 4 bases at J, leaving 5 bases unmatched. The CDR3 sequence is CASSSQGAGTEAFF. DNA for the CDR3: TGTGCCAGCAGCTCTCAGGGGGCTGGCACTGAAGCTTTCTTT.

This chain connects TRBV6-2 or TRBV6-3 to TRBJ2-1, with D possibly matching TRBD2 (5 bases). V lost 5 bases to trimming and J lost 0 bases, with 14 bases between them. CDR1 is MNHEY, CDR2 SVGEGT, per germline. This CDR3 comprises 16 residues. The CDR3 DNA follows: TGTGCCAGCAGTGCGAGGAGCGGCAGCTCCTACAATGAGCAGTTCTTC. This codes for CASSARSGSSYNEQFF.

Here the CDR3 DNA reads TGCAGCGTTGACGGCCCGGGTAGGGGAGAGACCCAGTACTTC. This gives the protein CSVDGPGRGETQYF. V is TRBV29-1 and J is TRBJ2-5; D may be TRBD1 (5 bases). From germline, CDR1 is SQVTM and CDR2 ANQGSEA. The germline V and J ends were trimmed by 3 bases and 4 bases, with 15 bases remaining between them. This CDR3 has 14 residues.

The CDR3 is CASSYTGLSGNTIYF. Here the CDR3 DNA reads TGTGCCAGCAGTTACACAGGGCTTTCTGGAAACACCATATATTTT. The gene calls are TRBV28 and TRBJ1-3; tentatively, D is TRBD1 (6 bases). The V and J ends lost 4 bases and 1 base respectively, with 11 bases between them. Germline V gene lookup returns CDR1 MDHEN and CDR2 SYDVKM. The CDR3 is 15 residues long.

This chain links TRBV11-2 with TRBJ2-1, with TRBD1 matching 7 bases. After removal of 5 bases from V and 11 bases from J, the junction contained 6 bases not matched to a gene. Germline CDR1 SGHAT, CDR2 FQNNGV. The CDR3 covers 12 residues. The CDR3 region is CASSHLTGQQFF. CDR3 nucleotides: TGTGCCAGCAGCCACTTGACAGGGCAGCAGTTCTTC.

The V call is TRBV7-8, the J call TRBJ1-1, with D unclear. Trimming stripped 1 base from V and 4 bases from J, with 10 bases between. The length of the CDR3 is 14 residues. Germline loops: CDR1 SGHVS, CDR2 FQNEAQ. CDR3 protein: CASSLEEGATEAFF. In nucleotides, the CDR3 is TGTGCCAGCAGCTTAGAGGAGGGTGCCACTGAAGCTTTCTTT.

The chain employs TRBV6-2 or TRBV6-3 and TRBJ2-3, with 8 bases identical to TRBD2. The CDR3 consists of 17 residues. J gave up 5 bases and V 2 bases, and 12 bases lay outside the gene matches. Germline CDR1 MNHEY, CDR2 SVGEGT. The CDR3 loop is CASSYMPPGGPGDTQYF. CDR3 sequence (DNA): TGTGCCAGCAGTTACATGCCACCGGGAGGGCCAGGAGATACGCAGTATTTT.

This clone was seen only a few times. The V gene is TRBV5-1, the J gene TRBJ2-5, with 7 nucleotides matching TRBD2. The germline CDR1 and CDR2 sequences are SGHRS and YFSETQ. Germline trimming cut 0 bases from V and 7 bases from J; bases unmatched to any gene: 9. This CDR3 is 15 amino acids long. CDR3 amino acids: CASSLGGSPMGTQYF. CDR3 DNA: TGCGCCAGCAGCTTGGGCGGGAGCCCCATGGGGACCCAGTACTTC.

This clone was recorded once. The chain uses TRBV6-1 and TRBJ1-5; TRBD1 aligns across 8 bases. V trimming: 3 bases; J trimming: 4 bases; junction bases outside the gene matches: 5. The CDR3 has 15 residues. Germline CDR1 reads MNHNS; CDR2 reads SASEGT. The CDR3 region is CASSETGAGNQPQHF. CDR3 nucleotides: TGTGCCAGCAGTGAGACAGGGGCTGGTAATCAGCCCCAGCATTTT.

The J gene is TRBJ1-5, the V gene TRBV7-8, with D perhaps TRBD1 (5 bases). Trimming left V 1 base short and J 3 bases short, with 13 bases between. Germline V lookup: CDR1 SGHVS, CDR2 FQNEAQ. The CDR3 covers 16 residues. CDR3 sequence (DNA): TGTGCCAGCAGCTTAGGGGCGGGGGGATTCAATCAGCCCCAGCATTTT. It encodes CASSLGAGGFNQPQHF.